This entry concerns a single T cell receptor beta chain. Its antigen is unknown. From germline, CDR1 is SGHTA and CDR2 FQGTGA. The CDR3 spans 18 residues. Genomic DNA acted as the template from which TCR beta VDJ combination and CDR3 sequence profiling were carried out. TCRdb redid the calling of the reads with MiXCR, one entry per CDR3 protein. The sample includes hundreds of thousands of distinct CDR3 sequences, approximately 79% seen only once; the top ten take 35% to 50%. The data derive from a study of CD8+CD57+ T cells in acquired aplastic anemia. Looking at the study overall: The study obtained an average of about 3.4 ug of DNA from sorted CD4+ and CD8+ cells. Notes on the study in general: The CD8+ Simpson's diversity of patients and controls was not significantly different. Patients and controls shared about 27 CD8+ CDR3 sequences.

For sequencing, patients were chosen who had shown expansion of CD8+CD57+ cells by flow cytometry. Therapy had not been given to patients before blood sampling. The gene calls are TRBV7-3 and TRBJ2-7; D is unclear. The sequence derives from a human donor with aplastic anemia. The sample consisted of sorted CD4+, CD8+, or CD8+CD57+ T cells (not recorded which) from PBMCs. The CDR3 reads CASSLRQDGPTLSCEQYV. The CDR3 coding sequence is TGTGCCAGCAGCCTGCGTCAAGACGGGCCTACGCTTTCCTGCGAGCAGTACGTC.